These 23 T cell receptor beta chains were sequenced from one sample in a study of response to subunit inactivated influenza vaccine listed by TCRdb under 2018. The library was built by means of RT-PCR. The sample was run on an Illumina HiSeq 2500. TCRdb ran its own pipeline on the public reads, namely fastp trimming at Q25 and MiXCR clone calling, and kept in-frame beta chains. Each entry merges the rows of one CDR3 protein and shows their most common DNA and genes. This sample holds a few hundred thousand distinct CDR3 sequences; around 7.7% were observed only once. Together, the top ten hold around 12% of the sample. The starting material was PBMCs from blood, obtained roughly 24 months after vaccination. These receptors all come from a man between 45 and 75 years old who received an inactivated influenza vaccine. Donor details come from another sample of the same person, matched by shared clones.

This clonotype was counted many times. V gene TRBV25-1 combines with J gene TRBJ2-1; the match to TRBD1 covers 7 bases. In germline, CDR1 is MGHDK, CDR2 SYGVNS. This CDR3 region has 15 residues. V trimming: 3 bases; J trimming: 1 base; junction bases outside the gene matches: 3. This CDR3 reads CASSELGQSYNEQFF. For the CDR3, the DNA is TGTGCCAGCAGTGAGCTGGGACAGTCCTACAATGAGCAGTTCTTC. Variable domain in full (rest from reference TRBV25-1 and TRBJ2-1): EADIYQTPRYLVIGTGKKITLECSQTMGHDKMYWYQQDPGMELHLIHYSYGVNSTEKGDLSSESTVSRIRTEHFPLTLESARPSHTSQYLCASSELGQSYNEQFFGPGTRLTVL.

This clonotype was found many times. This chain uses TRBV28 with TRBJ2-6, with a tentative D call TRBD1 (6 bases). CDR1 is MDHEN, CDR2 SYDVKM, per germline. V was clipped by 5 bases and J by 4 bases, with 12 bases between them. CDR3 length: 15 residues. This CDR3 is CASSLTGLGANVLTF. CDR3 DNA sequence: TGTGCCAGCAGTCTAACAGGGTTGGGGGCCAACGTCCTGACTTTC.

Ten or more counts support this clonotype. This chain connects TRBV12-3 or TRBV12-4 to TRBJ1-4, with D perhaps TRBD1 (6 bases). Trimming pared 4 bases from V and 7 bases from J, leaving 16 bases between. The CDR3 sequence is 15 residues long. CDR3 in DNA: TGTGCCAGCAGTTCCTGGACAGATAAGGGTGAAAAACTGTTTTTT. Protein: CASSSWTDKGEKLFF.

This clonotype was seen a single time. This may stem from a read error, because a much larger clone lies one nucleotide away. The chain joins TRBV29-1 to TRBJ1-1, with D hard to call. In germline, CDR1 is SQVTM, CDR2 ANQGSEA. The CDR3 totals 12 residues. Trimming removed 6 bases at V and 3 bases at J, with 11 bases between. CDR3 region: CSVRRSDTEAFF. The CDR3 nucleotides read TGCAGCGTCCGAAGGTCGGACACTGAAGCTTTCTTT.

The V call is TRBV12-3 or TRBV12-4, the J call TRBJ2-5, with D possibly called TRBD1 or TRBD2 (5 bases each). The CDR3 is 15 residues long. The V end lost 0 bases, the J end lost 4 bases, and 12 bases lay between the germline ends. CDR3 DNA sequence: TGTGCCAGCAGTTTAGCGGGGACCCGGGGAGAGACCCAGTACTTC. It encodes CASSLAGTRGETQYF.

This clonotype was seen more than once but under ten times. The chain couples TRBV20-1 to TRBJ1-2, with D possibly TRBD1 on 5 matching bases. Germline CDR1 and CDR2: DFQATT and SNEGSKA (reference sequence). Deletions cut 3 bases from V and 14 bases from J, with 19 bases between. The CDR3 consists of 12 residues. CDR3 region: CSASNSPGILTF. The DNA for the CDR3 is TGCAGTGCTAGTAATTCCCCAGGGATATTGACCTTC.

J is TRBJ2-3 and V is TRBV12-3 or TRBV12-4; unclear D gene. CDR3 length: 11 amino acids. Trimming took off 6 bases at V and 5 bases at J, with 6 bases between the two ends. The CDR3 reads CASRLKDTQYF. The CDR3 bases are TGTGCCAGCAGACTCAAAGATACGCAGTATTTT.

This clonotype came up a few times. CDR3: CASSGTSGREYQETQYF. In DNA form, the CDR3 reads TGCGCCAGCAGCGGGACTAGCGGGAGGGAGTACCAAGAGACCCAGTACTTC. The V call is TRBV5-1, the J call TRBJ2-5, with TRBD2 matching 16 bases. CDR1 and CDR2 (germline): SGHRS, YFSETQ. V shed 4 bases, J shed 0 bases, and the junction held 3 bases outside the gene matches. CDR3 length: 17 residues.

This clonotype showed up many times. The CDR3 DNA is TGTGCCAGCAGGGGCGGAAACACCATATATTTT. Its translation: CASRGGNTIYF. V gene TRBV12-3 or TRBV12-4 combines with J gene TRBJ1-3; no definite D call. The CDR3 consists of 11 residues. Trimming took 6 bases from V and 4 from J, leaving 4 bases between them.

The chain recombines TRBV4-3 with TRBJ1-6, with no clear D. This CDR3 comprises 13 residues. V was clipped by 3 bases and J by 16 bases, with 16 bases between them. From germline, CDR1 is LGHNA and CDR2 YSLEER. CDR3 in DNA: TGCGCCAGCAGCCAGATCCCCAAGAGCCAGCTCCACTTT. Protein sequence: CASSQIPKSQLHF.

This clonotype was counted many times. V usage is TRBV29-1 and J usage is TRBJ1-2, with D unclear. V was cut by 6 bases and J by 4 bases, with 15 bases left in between. Germline CDR1 is SQVTM and CDR2 is ANQGSEA. This CDR3 comprises 13 residues. The CDR3 DNA reads TGCAGCGTGCTGACGACCGCCCCCTATGGCTACACCTTC. It is translated as CSVLTTAPYGYTF.

This clonotype was observed at least ten times. CDR3 DNA sequence: TGCAGCGTCCCCCCACCGGGTGCGGGAGTTACCTACGAGCAGTACTTC. As protein: CSVPPPGAGVTYEQYF. This chain connects TRBV29-1 to TRBJ2-7; 7 nucleotides match TRBD2. V was clipped by 6 bases and J by 2 bases; unmatched bases: 16. Germline lookup yields CDR1 SQVTM and CDR2 ANQGSEA. The CDR3 totals 16 residues.

The chain combines TRBV20-1 with TRBJ2-7; 7 bases map to TRBD1. V lost 2 bases and J lost 3; bases outside the gene matches: 4. This CDR3 is built from 13 residues. Germline CDR1 and CDR2: DFQATT and SNEGSKA (reference sequence). CDR3 nucleotides: TGCAGTGCTAGATTTTCAGGGGGCTACGAGCAGTACTTC. Protein sequence: CSARFSGGYEQYF.

This clonotype was counted between two and nine times. The chain combines TRBV28 with TRBJ2-1, with D possibly TRBD2 on 7 matching bases. This CDR3 has 14 residues. CDR1 is MDHEN and CDR2 is SYDVKM in the germline V gene. The germline V and J ends were trimmed by 6 bases and 5 bases, with 14 bases remaining between them. CDR3 bases: TGTGCCAGCAGCCGATACGGGGGGCACAATGAGCAGTTCTTC. Translation: CASSRYGGHNEQFF.

This clonotype turned up a few times. The rearrangement links TRBV4-1 to TRBJ2-3, with D tentatively TRBD1 (7 bases). V lost 2 bases to trimming and J lost 8 bases, with 14 bases between them. The length of the CDR3 is 14 residues. Looked up from germline, CDR1 is MGHRA and CDR2 is YSYEKL. CDR3 DNA sequence: TGCGCCAGCAGCCAAACCTTCCAGGGGGGTACGCAGTATTTT. It is translated as CASSQTFQGGTQYF.

This clonotype has a handful of counts. The DNA for the CDR3 is TGCGCCAGCAGCTGGCCCACAGACTCCTACGAGCAGTACTTC. Translation gives CASSWPTDSYEQYF. This chain links TRBV5-1 with TRBJ2-7; D unresolved. Trimming left V 3 bases short and J 0 bases short, with 10 bases between. Germline CDR1 and CDR2: SGHRS and YFSETQ. There are 14 residues in the CDR3. Full variable domain (outside the CDR3, taken from reference TRBV5-1 and TRBJ2-7): KAGVTQTPRYLIKTRGQQVTLSCSPISGHRSVSWYQQTPGQGLQFLFEYFSETQRNKGNFPGRFSGRQFSNSRSEMNVSTLELGDSALYLCASSWPTDSYEQYFGPGTRLTVT.

The CDR3 DNA reads TGCAGTGCTAGTGGACTAGCGACAAGCACAGATACGCAGTATTTT. Translation: CSASGLATSTDTQYF. This sequence joins TRBV20-1 and TRBJ2-3, with 9 bases fitting TRBD2. In germline, CDR1 is DFQATT, CDR2 SNEGSKA (reference sequence). This CDR3 has 15 residues. The V and J ends lost 3 bases and 0 bases, in that order; junction bases with no gene match: 4.

This clonotype occurred a few times. This chain joins TRBV12-3 or TRBV12-4 and TRBJ2-3; a weak D match, TRBD2 (7 bases). The V end lost 6 bases, the J end lost 8 bases, and 24 bases lay between the germline ends. This CDR3 region has 16 residues. The CDR3 loop is CASSPDLRGGGGTQYF. The CDR3 region has the DNA TGTGCCAGCAGCCCCGACCTTAGGGGGGGTGGGGGTACGCAGTATTTT.

This clonotype was detected many times. The genes are TRBV7-9 and TRBJ1-2; D unclear. V lost 1 base to trimming and J lost 3 bases, with 3 bases between them. This CDR3 is built from 12 residues. CDR1 and CDR2 (germline): SEHNR, FQNEAQ (reference sequence). The CDR3 coding sequence is TGTGCCAGCAGCTTAGAGTACTATGGCTACACCTTC. Translating it yields CASSLEYYGYTF.

This clonotype has a count of ten or more. This chain uses TRBV5-6 with TRBJ2-5; unclear D gene. V lost 4 bases and J lost 2, with 9 bases in between. Looked up from germline, CDR1 is SGHDT and CDR2 is YYEEEE. The CDR3 extends over 13 amino acids. CDR3 DNA: TGTGCCAGCAGCCCGCTCGAGCAAGAGACCCAGTACTTC. It is translated as CASSPLEQETQYF.

There are many counts of this clonotype. This chain uses TRBV7-2 with TRBJ1-1, with a weak D call TRBD1 (6 bases). The germline V gene has CDR1 SGHTA and CDR2 FQGNSA. There are 15 residues in the CDR3. V was pared by 1 base and J by 3 bases, with 12 bases between. The CDR3 loop is CASSLGRQGYTEAFF. In DNA form, the CDR3 reads TGTGCCAGCAGCTTAGGGCGTCAGGGGTACACTGAAGCTTTCTTT.

The sample holds a few counts of this clonotype. This chain uses TRBV7-2 with TRBJ2-5; tentative D call: TRBD2 (5 bases). The germline CDR1 and CDR2 sequences are SGHTA and FQGNSA. The germline V and J ends were trimmed by 5 bases and 3 bases, with 16 bases remaining between them. This CDR3 region has 15 residues. Here the CDR3 reads CASSPWAGREETQYF. CDR3 bases: TGTGCCAGCAGCCCCTGGGCGGGCCGTGAAGAGACCCAGTACTTC.

This clonotype was found many times. V is TRBV20-1 and J is TRBJ1-4; no definite D call. Germline V CDR1 and CDR2: DFQATT, SNEGSKA (reference sequence). Trimming stripped 1 base from V and 7 bases from J, with 10 bases between. This CDR3 is 13 amino acids long. For the CDR3, the DNA is TGCAGTGCTAGAGGCGTAATGGTTGAAAAACTGTTTTTT. This gives the protein CSARGVMVEKLFF.